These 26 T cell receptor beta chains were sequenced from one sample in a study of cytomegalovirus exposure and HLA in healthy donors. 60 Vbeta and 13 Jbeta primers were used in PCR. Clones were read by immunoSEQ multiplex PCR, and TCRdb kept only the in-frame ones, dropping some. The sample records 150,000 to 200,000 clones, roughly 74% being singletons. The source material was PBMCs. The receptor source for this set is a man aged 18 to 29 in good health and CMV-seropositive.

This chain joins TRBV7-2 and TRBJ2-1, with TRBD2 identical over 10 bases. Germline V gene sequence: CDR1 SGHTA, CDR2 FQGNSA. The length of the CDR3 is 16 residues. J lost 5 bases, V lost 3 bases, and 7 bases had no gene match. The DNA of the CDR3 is TGTGCCAGCAGCTTTCCCCTAGCGGGAGTAAACAATGAGCAGTTCTTC. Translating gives CASSFPLAGVNNEQFF.

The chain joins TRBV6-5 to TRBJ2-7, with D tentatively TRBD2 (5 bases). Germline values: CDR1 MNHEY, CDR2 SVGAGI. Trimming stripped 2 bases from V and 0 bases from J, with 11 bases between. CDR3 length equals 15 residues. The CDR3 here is CASSYTAGPSYEQYF. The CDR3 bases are TGTGCCAGCAGTTACACGGCGGGCCCCTCCTACGAGCAGTACTTC.

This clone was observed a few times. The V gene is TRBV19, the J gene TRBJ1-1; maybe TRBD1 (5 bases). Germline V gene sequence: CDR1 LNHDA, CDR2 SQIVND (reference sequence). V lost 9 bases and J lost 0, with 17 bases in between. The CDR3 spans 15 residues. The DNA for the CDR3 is TGTGCCAGCAACGCACTCGACAGACTGAACACTGAAGCTTTCTTT. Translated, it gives CASNALDRLNTEAFF.

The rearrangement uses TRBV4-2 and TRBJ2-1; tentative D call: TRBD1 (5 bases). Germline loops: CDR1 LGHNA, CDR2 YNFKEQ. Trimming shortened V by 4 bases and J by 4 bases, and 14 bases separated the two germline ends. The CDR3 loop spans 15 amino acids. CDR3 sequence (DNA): TGTGCCAGCAGCCCACACGCGACAGAATACAATGAGCAGTTCTTC. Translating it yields CASSPHATEYNEQFF.

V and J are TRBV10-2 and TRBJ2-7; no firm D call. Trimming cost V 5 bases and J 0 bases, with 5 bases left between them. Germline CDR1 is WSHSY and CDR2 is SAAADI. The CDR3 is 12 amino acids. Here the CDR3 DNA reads TGCGCCAGCAGTCGTTACTCCTACGAGCAGTACTTC. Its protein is CASSRYSYEQYF.

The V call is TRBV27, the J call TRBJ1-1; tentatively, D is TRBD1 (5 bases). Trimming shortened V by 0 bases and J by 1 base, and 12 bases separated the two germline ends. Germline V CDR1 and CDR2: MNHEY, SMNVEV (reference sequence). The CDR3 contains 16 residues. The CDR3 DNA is TGTGCCAGCAGTTTATCGAGCCAGGGAAGGAACACTGAAGCTTTCTTT. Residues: CASSLSSQGRNTEAFF.

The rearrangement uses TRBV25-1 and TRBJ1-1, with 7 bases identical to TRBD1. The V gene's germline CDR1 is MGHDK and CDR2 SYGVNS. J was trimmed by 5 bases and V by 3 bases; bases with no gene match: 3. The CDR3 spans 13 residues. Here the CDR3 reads CASSDRGRTEAFF. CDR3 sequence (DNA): TGTGCCAGCAGTGACAGGGGGAGAACTGAAGCTTTCTTT.

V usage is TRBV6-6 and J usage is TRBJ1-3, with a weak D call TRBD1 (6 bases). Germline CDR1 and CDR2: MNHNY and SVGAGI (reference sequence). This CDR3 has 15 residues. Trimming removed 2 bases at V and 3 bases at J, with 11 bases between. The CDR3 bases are TGTGCCAGCAGTTACGTTGGGGGCAGTGGAAACACCATATATTTT. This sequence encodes CASSYVGGSGNTIYF.

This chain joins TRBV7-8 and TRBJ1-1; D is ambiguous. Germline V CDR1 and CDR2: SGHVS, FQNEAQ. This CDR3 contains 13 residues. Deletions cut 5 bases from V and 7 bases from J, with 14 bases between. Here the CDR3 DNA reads TGTGCCAGCAGCCCCTTGATCGAGGGTGAAGCTTTCTTT. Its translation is CASSPLIEGEAFF.

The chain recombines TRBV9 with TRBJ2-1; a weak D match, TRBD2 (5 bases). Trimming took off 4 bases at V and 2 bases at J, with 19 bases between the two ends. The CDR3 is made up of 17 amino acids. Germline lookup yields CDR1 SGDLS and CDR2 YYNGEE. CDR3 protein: CASSPREGVGPYNEQFF. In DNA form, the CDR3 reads TGTGCCAGCAGCCCCCGAGAGGGAGTAGGTCCCTACAATGAGCAGTTCTTC.

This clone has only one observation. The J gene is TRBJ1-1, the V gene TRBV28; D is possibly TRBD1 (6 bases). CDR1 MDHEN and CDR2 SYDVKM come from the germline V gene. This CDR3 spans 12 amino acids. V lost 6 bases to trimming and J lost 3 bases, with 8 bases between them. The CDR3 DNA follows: TGTGCCAGCAGCGCAGGGGACACTGAAGCTTTCTTT. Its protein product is CASSAGDTEAFF.

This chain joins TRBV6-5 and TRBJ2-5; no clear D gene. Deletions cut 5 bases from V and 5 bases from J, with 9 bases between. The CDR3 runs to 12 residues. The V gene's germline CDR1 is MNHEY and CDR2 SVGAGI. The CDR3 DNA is TGTGCCAGCAGTACGGCCAGGGAGACCCAGTACTTC. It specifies CASSTARETQYF.

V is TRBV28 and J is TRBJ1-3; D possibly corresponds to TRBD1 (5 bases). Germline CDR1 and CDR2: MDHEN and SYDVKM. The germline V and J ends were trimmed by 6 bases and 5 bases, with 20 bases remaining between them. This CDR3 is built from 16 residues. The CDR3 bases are TGTGCCAGCAGCCGGGGGAGTGCGGGTGGGAGAAACACCATATATTTT. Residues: CASSRGSAGGRNTIYF.

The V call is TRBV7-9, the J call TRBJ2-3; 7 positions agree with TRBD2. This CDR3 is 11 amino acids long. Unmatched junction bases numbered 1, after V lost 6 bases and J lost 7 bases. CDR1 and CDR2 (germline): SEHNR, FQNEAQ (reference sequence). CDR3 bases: TGTGCCAGCAGTAGCGGGTATACGCAGTATTTT. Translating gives CASSSGYTQYF. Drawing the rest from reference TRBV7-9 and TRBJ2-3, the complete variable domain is DTGVSQNPRHKITKRGQNVTFRCDPISEHNRLYWYRQTLGQGPEFLTYFQNEAQLEKSRLLSDRFSAERPKGSFSTLEIQRTEQGDSAMYLCASSSGYTQYFGPGTRLTVL.

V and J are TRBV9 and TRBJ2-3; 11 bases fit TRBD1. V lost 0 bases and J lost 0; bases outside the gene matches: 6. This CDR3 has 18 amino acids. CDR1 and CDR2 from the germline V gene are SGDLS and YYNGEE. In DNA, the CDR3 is TGTGCCAGCAGCGTAGATAGGACAGGGGGCCGTAGCACAGATACGCAGTATTTT. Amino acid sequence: CASSVDRTGGRSTDTQYF.

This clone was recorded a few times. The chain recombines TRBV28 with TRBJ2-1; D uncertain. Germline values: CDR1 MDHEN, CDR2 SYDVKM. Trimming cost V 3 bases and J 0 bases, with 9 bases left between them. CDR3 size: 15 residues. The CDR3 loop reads CASSLRITSYNEQFF. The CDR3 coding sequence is TGTGCCAGCAGTTTGCGGATAACCTCCTACAATGAGCAGTTCTTC. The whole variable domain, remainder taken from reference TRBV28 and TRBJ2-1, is DVKVTQSSRYLVKRTGEKVFLECVQDMDHENMFWYRQDPGLGLRLIYFSYDVKMKEKGDIPEGYSVSREKKERFSLILESASTNQTSMYLCASSLRITSYNEQFFGPGTRLTVL.

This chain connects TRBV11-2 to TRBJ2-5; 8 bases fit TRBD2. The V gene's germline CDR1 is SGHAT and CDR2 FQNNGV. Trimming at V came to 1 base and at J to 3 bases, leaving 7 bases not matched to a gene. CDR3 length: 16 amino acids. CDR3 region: CASSLAVAGNEETQYF. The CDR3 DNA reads TGTGCCAGCAGCTTAGCAGTAGCGGGAAATGAAGAGACCCAGTACTTC.

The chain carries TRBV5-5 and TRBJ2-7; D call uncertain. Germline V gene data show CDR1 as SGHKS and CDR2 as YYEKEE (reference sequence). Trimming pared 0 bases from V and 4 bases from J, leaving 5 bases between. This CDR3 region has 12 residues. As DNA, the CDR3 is TGTGCCAGCAGCTTGGGTCAGTACGAGCAGTACTTC. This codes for CASSLGQYEQYF. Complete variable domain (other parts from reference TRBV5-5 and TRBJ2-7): DAGVTQSPTHLIKTRGQQVTLRCSPISGHKSVSWYQQVLGQGPQFIFQYYEKEERGRGNFPDRFSARQFPNYSSELNVNALLLGDSALYLCASSLGQYEQYFGPGTRLTVT.

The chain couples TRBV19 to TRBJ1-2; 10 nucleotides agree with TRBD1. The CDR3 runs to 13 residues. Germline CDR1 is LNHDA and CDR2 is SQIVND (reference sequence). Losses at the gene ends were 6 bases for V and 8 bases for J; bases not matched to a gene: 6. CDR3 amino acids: CASSRQGAVGYTF. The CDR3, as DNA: TGTGCCAGTAGCCGACAGGGGGCTGTAGGCTACACCTTC.

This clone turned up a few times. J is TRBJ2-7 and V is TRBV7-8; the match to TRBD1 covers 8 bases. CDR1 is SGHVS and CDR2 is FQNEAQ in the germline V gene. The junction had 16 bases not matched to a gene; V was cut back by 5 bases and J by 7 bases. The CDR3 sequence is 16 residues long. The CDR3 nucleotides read TGTGCCAGCAGCCCGGACCTCAGGGGGCTTGCTGAGGAGCAGTACTTC. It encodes CASSPDLRGLAEEQYF.

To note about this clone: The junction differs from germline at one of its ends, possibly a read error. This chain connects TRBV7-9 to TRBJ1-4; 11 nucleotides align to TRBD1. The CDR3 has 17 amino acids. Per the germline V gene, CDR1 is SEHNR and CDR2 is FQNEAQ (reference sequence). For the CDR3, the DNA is TGTTCCAGCGGCCCGGGTGGGACAGGGGGAGAGGAGGAAAAACTGTTTTTT. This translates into CSSGPGGTGGEEEKLFF.

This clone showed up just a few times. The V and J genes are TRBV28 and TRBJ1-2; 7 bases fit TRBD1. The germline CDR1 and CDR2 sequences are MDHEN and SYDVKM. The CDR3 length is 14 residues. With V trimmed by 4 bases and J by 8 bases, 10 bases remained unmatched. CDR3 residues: CASSSGVRGFGYTF. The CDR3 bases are TGTGCCAGCAGTTCCGGGGTCAGGGGGTTCGGCTACACCTTC.

CDR3 loop: CASSYSGKNEQFF. Written as DNA, the CDR3 is TGTGCCAGCAGTTATAGCGGGAAAAATGAGCAGTTCTTC. The chain joins TRBV28 to TRBJ2-1, with TRBD2 matching 8 bases. The CDR3 length is 13 residues. V lost 4 bases, J lost 7 bases, and 3 bases stayed unmatched. Germline assignment: CDR1 MDHEN and CDR2 SYDVKM. The entire variable domain, with the rest obtained from reference TRBV28 and TRBJ2-1, is as follows: DVKVTQSSRYLVKRTGEKVFLECVQDMDHENMFWYRQDPGLGLRLIYFSYDVKMKEKGDIPEGYSVSREKKERFSLILESASTNQTSMYLCASSYSGKNEQFFGPGTRLTVL.

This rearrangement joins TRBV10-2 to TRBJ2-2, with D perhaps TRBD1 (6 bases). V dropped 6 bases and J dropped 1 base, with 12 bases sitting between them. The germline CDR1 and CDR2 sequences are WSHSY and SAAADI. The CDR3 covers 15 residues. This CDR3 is CASRGKTGNTGELFF. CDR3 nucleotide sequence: TGCGCCAGCAGGGGGAAGACAGGGAACACCGGGGAGCTGTTTTTT.

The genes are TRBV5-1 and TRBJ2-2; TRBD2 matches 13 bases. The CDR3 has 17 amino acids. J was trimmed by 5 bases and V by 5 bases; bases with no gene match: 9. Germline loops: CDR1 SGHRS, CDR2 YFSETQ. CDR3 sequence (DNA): TGCGCCAGCAGGTATGAGCCGGGACTAGCGGGAACCGGGGAGCTGTTTTTT. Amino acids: CASRYEPGLAGTGELFF.

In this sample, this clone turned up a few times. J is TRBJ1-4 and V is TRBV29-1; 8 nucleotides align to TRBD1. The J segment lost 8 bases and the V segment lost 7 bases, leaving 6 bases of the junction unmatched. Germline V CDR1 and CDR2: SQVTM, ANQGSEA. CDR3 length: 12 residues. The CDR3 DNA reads TGCAGCGCTGGACAGGGAGGAGAAAAACTGTTTTTT. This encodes CSAGQGGEKLFF.